This T cell receptor (beta chain) was retrieved from a study of T cells in Graves' hyperthyroidism and ophthalmopathy. V lost 4 bases and J 0 bases, leaving 14 bases between the germline ends. From germline, CDR1 is SGDLS and CDR2 YYNGEE. CDR3 length: 16 amino acids. This clonotype was seen only a few times. Amplification of TCR beta CDR3 regions used RNA as the template. The TCR CDR3 first-round RT-PCR relied on the HTBI primer set. MiXCR, run by TCRdb on the multiplex PCR reads, gives a single entry per CDR3 protein. Of about 540,000 distinct CDR3 sequences in the sample, about 45% were seen once. This chain joins TRBV9 and TRBJ1-5; TRBD1 might be the D (6 bases). The sequence was obtained from a woman aged 18-30 years with Graves' hyperthyroidism. What was sequenced was peripheral blood or thyroid tissue (not recorded which). CDR3 coding DNA: TGTGCCAGCAGCACCCGGGACATCGATAGCAATCAGCCCCAGCATTTT. Its translation: CASSTRDIDSNQPQHF.